This paragraph reports one T cell receptor (beta chain). As yet, its antigen is unknown. The sample is drawn from a study of cytomegalovirus exposure and HLA in healthy donors. At the level of the study: A subsequent analysis reported that the 100 to 150 validation repertoires were produced on the same platform that had also been used for the 666 first-cohort repertoires.

Study results and limitations: The TCR clusters that emerged in the first cohort tended, a later analysis found, to co-occur in the approximately 120 validation repertoires. While the bulk of TCR sequences proved rare, some public TCRs turned up in many donors.

The CDR3 is 17 residues long. The V and J ends lost 0 bases and 5 bases, in that order; junction bases with no gene match: 8. Germline V gives CDR1 SGHRS, CDR2 YFSETQ. Measured with immunoSEQ multiplex PCR; TCRdb has only the in-frame clones, and not every one. The table lists approximately 60,000 clones, 90% to 95% of them singletons. V gene TRBV5-1 combines with J gene TRBJ2-2; 9 bases agree with TRBD2. This TCR was sampled from a woman younger than 35 in good health and CMV-seronegative. Sequencing was carried out using PBMCs. CDR3 residues: CASSLANLAGGTGELFF. The CDR3 coding sequence is TGCGCCAGCAGCTTGGCCAACCTGGCGGGGGGGACCGGGGAGCTGTTTTTT.